This T cell receptor (beta chain) was retrieved from a study of blood T cells in healthy people across ages. A J-beta primer mix and a sample-barcoded 5' primer were used in a second PCR of about 7 to 12 cycles. TCRdb used MiXCR to reprocess the 5' RACE reads, holding one entry per CDR3 protein. The sample shows 600,000 to 650,000 distinct CDR3 sequences, roughly 50% of them seen only once. This clonotype was detected only once. V lost 4 bases to trimming and J lost 2 bases, with 6 bases between them. Per germline, CDR1 SNHLY and CDR2 FYNNEI. CDR3 length equals 13 residues. The J gene is TRBJ1-5, the V gene TRBV2; D call uncertain. Sequences were obtained from blood. The sequence came from a man between 60 and 75 years old in good health. The CDR3 DNA reads as TGTGCCAGCAGTGTTCACGGCAATCAGCCCCAGCATTTT. Its protein is CASSVHGNQPQHF.